These 16 T cell receptor beta chains came from one sample sequenced in a study of siplizumab effects on memory and regulatory T cells. Sequencing used immunoSEQ multiplex PCR; TCRdb keeps in-frame clones, though not all of them. The sample has about 100,000 clones, around 90% seen once; the top ten hold just over 2.5%. The sequenced sample consisted of CD4+ T cells sorted from blood. These receptors were taken from a human donor in good health. Some clones in this sample may be carry-over from other donors' samples.

The rearrangement joins TRBV6-5 to TRBJ2-5, with D possibly matching TRBD1 (5 bases). V lost 0 bases and J 6 bases, leaving 11 bases between the germline ends. The germline V gene encodes CDR1 MNHEY and CDR2 SVGAGI. The CDR3 spans 14 residues. CDR3 nucleotides: TGTGCCAGCAGTTACTCCGGACACCGACAGACCCAGTACTTC. Protein: CASSYSGHRQTQYF.

V is TRBV28 and J is TRBJ1-4, with TRBD1 as a possible D gene (5 bases). This CDR3 has 13 amino acids. In germline, CDR1 is MDHEN, CDR2 SYDVKM. V was shortened by 2 bases and J by 6 bases, with 7 bases between the two germline ends. The CDR3 region has the DNA TGTGCCAGCAGTTTAGGGGGGGATGAAAAACTGTTTTTT. Translation: CASSLGGDEKLFF.

V usage is TRBV4-1 and J usage is TRBJ2-5, with 10 nucleotides matching TRBD2. The CDR3 has 17 residues. Germline lookup yields CDR1 MGHRA and CDR2 YSYEKL. The junction had 11 bases not matched to a gene; V was cut back by 1 base and J by 6 bases. The CDR3 sequence is CASSQGQVASGSKTQYF. For the CDR3, the DNA is TGCGCCAGCAGCCAAGGGCAAGTGGCTAGCGGGAGCAAGACCCAGTACTTC.

The V gene is TRBV7-9, the J gene TRBJ1-6; D is undetermined. The CDR3 has 12 residues. Germline CDR1 SEHNR, CDR2 FQNEAQ (reference sequence). Trimming stripped 5 bases from V and 8 bases from J, with 7 bases between. CDR3 in DNA: TGTGCCAGCAGCCTCACCGATTCACCCCTCCACTTT. Protein sequence: CASSLTDSPLHF.

V and J are TRBV19 and TRBJ1-1, with TRBD1 matching over 11 bases. The CDR3 length is 14 residues. With V trimmed by 3 bases and J by 4 bases, 1 base remained unmatched. CDR1 and CDR2 (germline): LNHDA, SQIVND (reference sequence). For the CDR3, the DNA is TGTGCCAGTAGTATCGGGACAGGGGGCACTGAAGCTTTCTTT. Translated, it gives CASSIGTGGTEAFF.

The chain couples TRBV30 to TRBJ1-5; D is unresolved. Germline V gives CDR1 GTSNPN, CDR2 SVGIG (reference sequence). The CDR3 covers 15 residues. V gave up 0 bases and J gave up 1 base, with 10 bases separating them. The CDR3 coding sequence is TGTGCCTGGAGTGTAGCGGGTGCCAGCAATCAGCCCCAGCATTTT. Its translation: CAWSVAGASNQPQHF.

The V gene is TRBV27, the J gene TRBJ2-2, with unresolved D. The germline V and J ends were trimmed by 2 bases and 5 bases, with 9 bases remaining between them. The CDR3 consists of 14 residues. Germline loops: CDR1 MNHEY, CDR2 SMNVEV (reference sequence). CDR3 in DNA: TGTGCCAGCAGTTTAGAAAGGCCTACCGGGGAGCTGTTTTTT. It codes for CASSLERPTGELFF.

The chain combines TRBV6-1 with TRBJ1-1; D remains unclear. Trimming pared 7 bases from V and 1 base from J, leaving 10 bases between. CDR1 and CDR2 (germline): MNHNS, SASEGT. The CDR3 length is 13 residues. CDR3: CASMRGGNTEAFF. The CDR3 nucleotides are TGTGCCAGCATGCGAGGTGGGAACACTGAAGCTTTCTTT.

V is TRBV7-3 and J is TRBJ2-1, with D hard to call. The CDR3 contains 13 residues. V lost 5 bases and J 5 bases, leaving 10 bases between the germline ends. CDR1 is SGHTA, CDR2 FQGTGA, per germline. For the CDR3, the DNA is TGTGCCAGCAGCGTAGGCCCGAACAATGAGCAGTTCTTC. Encoded protein: CASSVGPNNEQFF. The full variable domain, rest sourced from reference TRBV7-3 and TRBJ2-1, is GAGVSQTPSNKVTEKGKYVELRCDPISGHTALYWYRQSLGQGPEFLIYFQGTGAADDSGLPNDRFFAVRPEGSVSTLKIQRTERGDSAVYLCASSVGPNNEQFFGPGTRLTVL.

This rearrangement joins TRBV15 to TRBJ2-5; 9 bases fit TRBD2. The V gene end was trimmed by 5 bases and the J gene end by 2 bases; junction bases not matched to a gene: 6. Germline-derived CDR1 and CDR2 are LNHNV and YYDKDF (reference sequence). CDR3 length equals 15 residues. In DNA, the CDR3 is TGTGCCACCAGCCGCAAAACTAGCGGGCAAGAGACCCAGTACTTC. Protein sequence: CATSRKTSGQETQYF.

The CDR3 region is CASSQDRQGGPRETQYF. The CDR3, as DNA: TGTGCCAGCAGCCAAGATAGACAGGGAGGACCGAGGGAGACCCAGTACTTC. This chain links TRBV14 with TRBJ2-5; D is perhaps TRBD1 (7 bases). This CDR3 comprises 17 residues. V was trimmed by 0 bases and J by 5 bases, leaving 19 bases between them. Germline values: CDR1 SGHDN, CDR2 FVKESK.

The chain employs TRBV18 and TRBJ2-2; 7 bases fit TRBD1. Germline CDR1 is KGHSH and CDR2 is LQKENI. CDR3 size: 13 residues. The trim removed 1 base at V and 10 bases at J, leaving 3 bases unmatched. As DNA, the CDR3 is TGTGCCAGCTCACCACAGGGGGCTGTGGAGCTGTTTTTT. Amino acid sequence: CASSPQGAVELFF.

This sequence joins TRBV5-6 and TRBJ2-7, with 9 positions matching TRBD2. Germline CDR1 is SGHDT and CDR2 is YYEEEE. The CDR3 is made up of 17 amino acids. V shed 0 bases, J shed 2 bases, and the junction held 9 bases outside the gene matches. CDR3: CASSLGSGGRAAYEQYF. The CDR3 nucleotides read TGTGCCAGCAGCTTGGGTTCAGGCGGGAGGGCAGCCTACGAGCAGTACTTC.

The chain recombines TRBV4-1 with TRBJ2-3, with no clear D. Looked up from germline, CDR1 is MGHRA and CDR2 is YSYEKL. The V end lost 1 base, the J end lost 2 bases, and 10 bases lay between the germline ends. The CDR3 spans 15 residues. CDR3 loop: CASSQGSRLTDTQYF. DNA of the CDR3: TGCGCCAGCAGCCAAGGATCCCGGCTCACAGATACGCAGTATTTT.

The V gene is TRBV10-3, the J gene TRBJ2-5; 8 bases align to TRBD2. Germline V CDR1 and CDR2: ENHRY, SYGVKD. V shed 3 bases and J 7 bases; nucleotides not matched to a gene: 7. This CDR3 has 14 residues. CDR3 in amino acids: CAISDGVGRGTQYF. The CDR3, as DNA: TGTGCCATCAGTGACGGGGTCGGGAGGGGGACCCAGTACTTC.

This clone was detected only a few times. The chain is built from TRBV5-4 and TRBJ2-7; D is uncertain. The CDR3 spans 14 residues. CDR1 is SGHNT, CDR2 YYREEE, per germline (reference sequence). V lost 4 bases and J 2 bases, leaving 13 bases between the germline ends. The CDR3 here is CASSLLPGPYEQYF. The CDR3 bases are TGTGCCAGCAGCCTTCTCCCCGGCCCCTACGAGCAGTACTTC.